This T cell receptor beta chain was identified during a study of cytomegalovirus exposure and HLA in healthy donors. Vbeta (60) and Jbeta (13) primers were used in the PCR. Profiled with immunoSEQ multiplex PCR; TCRdb holds only in-frame clones, not every one. The sample lists 200,000 to 250,000 clones; approximately 80% were seen once. The CDR3 is 15 residues long. V lost 6 bases, J lost 6 bases, and 15 bases lay in between. Germline V gene lookup returns CDR1 MGHDK and CDR2 SYGVNS. This receptor was obtained from a middle-aged woman in good health and CMV-seronegative. The rearrangement joins TRBV25-1 to TRBJ1-6, with a weak D call TRBD1 (5 bases). Sequenced material: PBMCs. The CDR3 reads CASRQGALTNSPLHF. The CDR3 DNA sequence: TGTGCCAGCAGACAAGGGGCTTTAACTAATTCACCCCTCCACTTT.